One and the same sample provided the 12 T cell receptor beta chains below, sequenced in a study of identical twins. A single record per CDR3 protein comes from TCRdb applying MiXCR to the 5' RACE reads. The sample holds hundreds of thousands of distinct CDR3 sequences, roughly an eighth seen once. In addition, the sample was reused for a study of yellow fever vaccine responses in identical twins.

The sample was PBMCs. Receptors originate from a woman between 18 and 29 years old in good health.

The chain recombines TRBV9 with TRBJ2-2; no firm D call. Germline assignment: CDR1 SGDLS and CDR2 YYNGEE. The V and J ends lost 7 bases and 1 base respectively, with 5 bases between them. CDR3 length: 12 amino acids. The CDR3 here is CASGMNTGELFF. The CDR3 DNA is TGTGCCAGCGGGATGAACACCGGGGAGCTGTTTTTT.

V is TRBV12-3 or TRBV12-4 and J is TRBJ1-1, with TRBD1 identical over 7 bases. CDR3 size: 15 residues. Trimming removed 8 bases from V and 5 bases from J; junction bases left unmatched: 14. The CDR3 coding sequence is TGTGCCAGCCACCCAAGGGATCAGGGGGTTACTGAAGCTTTCTTT. Translation: CASHPRDQGVTEAFF.

This sequence joins TRBV7-9 and TRBJ2-1; D may be TRBD1 (5 bases). In germline, CDR1 is SEHNR, CDR2 FQNEAQ (reference sequence). Trimming shortened V by 2 bases and J by 5 bases, and 16 bases separated the two germline ends. This CDR3 region has 16 residues. The chain's CDR3 is CASSLPGLRDNNEQFF. The CDR3 nucleotides read TGTGCCAGCAGCTTACCAGGGTTACGAGACAACAATGAGCAGTTCTTC.

This clonotype was counted a few times. The chain is built from TRBV27 and TRBJ2-7, with D perhaps matching TRBD2 (6 bases). The CDR3 length is 14 residues. Germline CDR1 is MNHEY and CDR2 is SMNVEV (reference sequence). V dropped 4 bases and J dropped 6 bases, with 16 bases sitting between them. The CDR3 DNA follows: TGTGCCAGCAGTTCCTTGCCCGGAGCGGGCGAGCAGTACGTC. Amino acid sequence: CASSSLPGAGEQYV.

This clonotype turned up a few times. The chain links TRBV7-2 to TRBJ2-7; D unclear. There are 14 residues in the CDR3. The germline gives CDR1 SGHTA, CDR2 FQGNSA. The V end lost 4 bases, the J end lost 2 bases, and 12 bases lay between the germline ends. The DNA for the CDR3 is TGTGCCAGCAGCTCTCTTTGGACGGCCTACGAGCAGTACTTC. Translated: CASSSLWTAYEQYF.

There are a few counts of this clonotype. This CDR3 fails to terminate in the conserved phenylalanine or tryptophan, so it likely reflects a read error. The DNA is omitted, as the CDR3 cannot be located on it reliably, and the CDR3 follows TCRdb's listing. The chain combines TRBV12-3 or TRBV12-4 with TRBJ1-4; the table's D call TRBD1 went unverified against the DNA. Counting both end residues, the CDR3 totals 13 amino acids. CDR3 region: CASINAGTGRLSV.

The V gene is TRBV20-1, the J gene TRBJ1-2; D not certain. Germline V gives CDR1 DFQATT, CDR2 SNEGSKA (reference sequence). V was cut by 3 bases and J by 7 bases, with 24 bases left in between. The CDR3 totals 16 residues. In DNA, the CDR3 is TGCAGTGCTAGTTACGTAGTGGCGACACCAACCCCTGGCTACACCTTC. Translating gives CSASYVVATPTPGYTF.

This clonotype showed up just a few times. The chain is built from TRBV11-2 and TRBJ2-7, with a possible D match to TRBD2 (6 bases). V shed 4 bases and J shed 4 bases, with 14 bases lying between them. Per germline, CDR1 SGHAT and CDR2 FQNNGV. CDR3 length: 14 residues. CDR3 DNA sequence: TGTGCCAGCAGCTCAACGGGACTCCGGTACGAGCAGTACTTC. Residues: CASSSTGLRYEQYF.

V is TRBV12-3 or TRBV12-4 and J is TRBJ2-3; D not certain. This CDR3 spans 14 amino acids. The germline V and J ends were trimmed by 2 bases and 1 base, with 7 bases remaining between them. Here the CDR3 reads CASSLTEGTDTQYF. The CDR3, as DNA: TGTGCCAGCAGTTTAACTGAAGGCACAGATACGCAGTATTTT.

This clonotype was seen at least ten times. The chain couples TRBV7-8 to TRBJ2-2; D remains ambiguous. Trimming stripped 2 bases from V and 6 bases from J, with 16 bases between. This CDR3 spans 16 amino acids. CDR1 and CDR2 (germline): SGHVS, FQNEAQ. The CDR3 loop reads CASSLSSVGQAGELFF. The CDR3 bases are TGTGCCAGCAGCTTATCCTCCGTAGGTCAGGCCGGGGAGCTGTTTTTT.

This rearrangement joins TRBV12-3 or TRBV12-4 to TRBJ2-7; TRBD2 aligns across 9 bases. Trimming cost V 2 bases and J 6 bases; bases outside gene matches: 11. CDR3 length equals 16 residues. CDR3 DNA: TGTGCCAGCAGTTTAAGAACTAGCGGGCGCCCGGTCGAGCAGTACTTC. This translates into CASSLRTSGRPVEQYF.

This chain links TRBV10-3 with TRBJ1-1; D uncertain. Germline assignment: CDR1 ENHRY and CDR2 SYGVKD. Trimming cost V 4 bases and J 1 base, with 7 bases left between them. The CDR3 spans 13 residues. CDR3 nucleotide sequence: TGTGCCATCAGTGGTTTAGGGAACACTGAAGCTTTCTTT. Encoded protein: CAISGLGNTEAFF.